This record looks at one T cell receptor (beta chain) sequence and its context. The data were taken from a study of blood T cell repertoires in COVID-19. Study background: PBMCs, B-cell-depleted T cells, or T cells provided the cDNA or gDNA that made up the material.

Profiling relied on immunoSEQ multiplex PCR, and the TCRdb table lists in-frame clones only, not all of them. The table lists about 480,000 clones, around nine tenths of them singletons, with about 2% in the top ten. Cohort placement rested on clinical history that participants reported themselves. The ends were cut back, 5 bases at V and 7 bases at J, with 12 bases in the middle. The CDR3 length is 13 residues. This chain joins TRBV12-3 or TRBV12-4 and TRBJ2-1; tentatively, D is TRBD2 (6 bases). Sequenced sample: PBMCs or T cells enriched from blood (not recorded which). The clonotype originates from a woman aged 18-29 years with acute COVID-19. Here the CDR3 DNA reads TGTGCCAGCAGTGGCCGGGCGGGAAATGAGCAGTTCTTC. As protein: CASSGRAGNEQFF.